This TCR beta chain is from a study of identical twins. This clonotype has a count of ten or more. In germline, CDR1 is ENHRY, CDR2 SYGVKD. V was shortened by 8 bases and J by 6 bases, with 13 bases between the two germline ends. The CDR3 spans 12 residues. TCRdb re-called the 5' RACE reads through MiXCR, storing one row per CDR3 protein. This sample carries approximately 240,000 distinct CDR3 sequences, more than 12% of them seen once, and the ten largest clones take around 8.3%. The V and J genes are TRBV10-3 and TRBJ1-2; D gene uncertain. The sequencing input was memory (CD45RO+) T cells sorted from blood. This TCR derives from a woman between 18 and 30 years old in good health. The chain's CDR3 is CAILSVENGYTF. Written as DNA, the CDR3 is TGTGCCATCCTGAGTGTCGAGAATGGCTACACCTTC.